The subject of this entry is one T cell receptor beta chain. This record comes from a study of blood T cell repertoires in COVID-19. The germline V and J ends were trimmed by 5 bases and 2 bases, with 13 bases remaining between them. The CDR3 loop spans 14 amino acids. Germline V gene lookup returns CDR1 LNHDA and CDR2 SQIVND (reference sequence). The assay was immunoSEQ multiplex PCR, and TCRdb's table has in-frame clones only and misses some. The sample has 150,000 to 200,000 clones, roughly 80% seen once. This receptor was identified in a human donor in a cohort sampled during active COVID-19. Sequencing input: peripheral blood. This rearrangement joins TRBV19 to TRBJ2-7, with D possibly TRBD2 on 5 matching bases. CDR3: CASSQRRNPYEQYF. The CDR3 DNA is TGTGCCAGTAGTCAAAGGAGGAATCCCTACGAGCAGTACTTC.